The next 4 T cell receptor beta chains were all read from a single sample in a study of cytomegalovirus exposure and HLA in healthy donors. TCRdb keeps only in-frame clones here, not all; method: immunoSEQ multiplex PCR. This table has 150,000 to 200,000 clones, 75% to 90% appearing once. Material for sequencing was PBMCs. The origin of the receptors is a man between 18 and 29 years old in good health and CMV-seropositive.

The chain has TRBV7-9 and TRBJ2-5; TRBD1 matches 9 bases. The J segment lost 3 bases and the V segment lost 5 bases, leaving 7 bases of the junction unmatched. Germline CDR1 and CDR2: SEHNR and FQNEAQ (reference sequence). CDR3 length equals 15 residues. CDR3 sequence (DNA): TGTGCCAGCAGCCGACCGGGACAGGGCGAAGAGACCCAGTACTTC. The encoded protein is CASSRPGQGEETQYF.

This rearrangement joins TRBV9 to TRBJ2-7; possibly TRBD1 for D (5 bases). The germline V gene encodes CDR1 SGDLS and CDR2 YYNGEE. V lost 2 bases and J 7 bases, leaving 16 bases between the germline ends. CDR3 length: 14 residues. CDR3 in DNA: TGTGCCAGCAGCGTTACAGGCCTCGCCGGAGAGCAGTACTTC. Protein: CASSVTGLAGEQYF. Together with reference TRBV9 and TRBJ2-7, the CDR3 gives the full variable domain: DSGVTQTPKHLITATGQRVTLRCSPRSGDLSVYWYQQSLDQGLQFLIQYYNGEERAKGNILERFSAQQFPDLHSELNLSSLELGDSALYFCASSVTGLAGEQYFGPGTRLTVT.

The V call is TRBV29-1, the J call TRBJ1-2, with TRBD1 as a possible D gene (5 bases). The germline CDR1 and CDR2 sequences are SQVTM and ANQGSEA. This CDR3 is built from 13 residues. V lost 6 bases to trimming and J lost 1 base, with 12 bases between them. CDR3 nucleotide sequence: TGCAGCGTGGGGGGGGAGGGTAACTATGGCTACACCTTC. Translated: CSVGGEGNYGYTF.

V usage is TRBV7-8 and J usage is TRBJ1-6; D may be TRBD1 (6 bases). With 5 bases removed from V and 5 bases from J, the gap between germline ends came to 16 bases. The CDR3 consists of 16 residues. CDR1 and CDR2 from the germline V gene are SGHVS and FQNEAQ. Here the CDR3 reads CASSDGTGSDNSPLHF. The CDR3 region has the DNA TGTGCCAGCAGCGACGGCACAGGGAGTGATAATTCACCCCTCCACTTT. The full variable domain, its missing parts supplied by reference TRBV7-8 and TRBJ1-6, is GAGVSQSPRYKVAKRGQDVALRCDPISGHVSLFWYQQALGQGPEFLTYFQNEAQLDKSGLPSDRFFAERPEGSVSTLKIQRTQQEDSAVYLCASSDGTGSDNSPLHFGNGTRLTVT.